The 7 T cell receptor beta chains in this list originate from one sample, sequenced in a study of T cells in Graves' hyperthyroidism and ophthalmopathy. RNA transcripts provided the source from which TCR beta CDR3 regions were amplified. RT-PCR in the first round (using the HTBI primer set) targeted the TCR CDR3. MiXCR, applied by TCRdb to the multiplex PCR reads, yields one record per CDR3 protein. The repertoire holds around 700,000 distinct CDR3 sequences, with about 35% as singletons. The specimen sequenced was blood. These receptors were taken from a woman in her forties with Graves' hyperthyroidism.

This clonotype was observed a few times. In DNA, the CDR3 is TGCAGTGCTAGAGACCGGACAGGATTGGACACCATATATTTT. Residues: CSARDRTGLDTIYF. V and J are TRBV20-1 and TRBJ1-3, with 7 bases matching TRBD1. The CDR3 loop spans 14 amino acids. Per the germline V gene, CDR1 is DFQATT and CDR2 is SNEGSKA (reference sequence). V shed 0 bases, J shed 8 bases, and the junction held 7 bases outside the gene matches.

V is TRBV29-1 and J is TRBJ1-2, with TRBD1 as a possible D gene (5 bases). The CDR3 is 11 amino acids. Per germline, CDR1 SQVTM and CDR2 ANQGSEA. V was shortened by 8 bases and J by 1 base, with 8 bases between the two germline ends. CDR3 nucleotides: TGCAGCCCACAGGTTAACTATGGCTACACCTTC. Its translation: CSPQVNYGYTF.

This chain's CDR3 is CASSDRVASSYEQYF. The DNA for the CDR3 is TGTGCCAGCAGTGACAGGGTTGCGTCTTCCTACGAGCAGTACTTC. The gene calls are TRBV27 and TRBJ2-7; 7 nucleotides align to TRBD1. The V and J ends lost 5 bases and 1 base, in that order; junction bases with no gene match: 8. In germline, CDR1 is MNHEY, CDR2 SMNVEV (reference sequence). This CDR3 has 15 residues.

The chain combines TRBV29-1 with TRBJ1-1; unclear D gene. CDR1 SQVTM and CDR2 ANQGSEA come from the germline V gene. The length of the CDR3 is 8 residues. For the CDR3, the DNA is TGCAGTTACGGTGAAGCTTTCTTT. Its translation: CSYGEAFF.

The sample holds a few counts of this clonotype. The chain combines TRBV20-1 with TRBJ1-1; 11 nucleotides line up with TRBD1. This CDR3 spans 15 amino acids. J was trimmed by 0 bases and V by 5 bases; bases with no gene match: 5. Germline assignment: CDR1 DFQATT and CDR2 SNEGSKA (reference sequence). In nucleotides, the CDR3 is TGCAGTGCTGGGGGGACAGGGGGACTGAACACTGAAGCTTTCTTT. This gives the protein CSAGGTGGLNTEAFF.

CDR3 in amino acids: CAISDRGYGYTF. The CDR3 DNA follows: TGTGCCATCAGTGACAGGGGCTATGGCTACACCTTC. This rearrangement joins TRBV10-3 to TRBJ1-2; D is perhaps TRBD1 (6 bases). The V end lost 3 bases, the J end lost 4 bases, and 6 bases lay between the germline ends. The CDR3 spans 12 residues. Germline CDR1 and CDR2: ENHRY and SYGVKD.

There are many counts of this clonotype. The J gene is TRBJ1-5, the V gene TRBV5-1; D ambiguous. The V end lost 4 bases, the J end lost 4 bases, and 12 bases lay between the germline ends. The CDR3 covers 14 residues. The germline V gene has CDR1 SGHRS and CDR2 YFSETQ. CDR3 sequence reads: CASSPGPTNQPQHF. The CDR3 DNA is TGCGCCAGCAGCCCTGGACCTACTAATCAGCCCCAGCATTTT. Full variable domain (missing parts from reference TRBV5-1 and TRBJ1-5): KAGVTQTPRYLIKTRGQQVTLSCSPISGHRSVSWYQQTPGQGLQFLFEYFSETQRNKGNFPGRFSGRQFSNSRSEMNVSTLELGDSALYLCASSPGPTNQPQHFGDGTRLSIL.